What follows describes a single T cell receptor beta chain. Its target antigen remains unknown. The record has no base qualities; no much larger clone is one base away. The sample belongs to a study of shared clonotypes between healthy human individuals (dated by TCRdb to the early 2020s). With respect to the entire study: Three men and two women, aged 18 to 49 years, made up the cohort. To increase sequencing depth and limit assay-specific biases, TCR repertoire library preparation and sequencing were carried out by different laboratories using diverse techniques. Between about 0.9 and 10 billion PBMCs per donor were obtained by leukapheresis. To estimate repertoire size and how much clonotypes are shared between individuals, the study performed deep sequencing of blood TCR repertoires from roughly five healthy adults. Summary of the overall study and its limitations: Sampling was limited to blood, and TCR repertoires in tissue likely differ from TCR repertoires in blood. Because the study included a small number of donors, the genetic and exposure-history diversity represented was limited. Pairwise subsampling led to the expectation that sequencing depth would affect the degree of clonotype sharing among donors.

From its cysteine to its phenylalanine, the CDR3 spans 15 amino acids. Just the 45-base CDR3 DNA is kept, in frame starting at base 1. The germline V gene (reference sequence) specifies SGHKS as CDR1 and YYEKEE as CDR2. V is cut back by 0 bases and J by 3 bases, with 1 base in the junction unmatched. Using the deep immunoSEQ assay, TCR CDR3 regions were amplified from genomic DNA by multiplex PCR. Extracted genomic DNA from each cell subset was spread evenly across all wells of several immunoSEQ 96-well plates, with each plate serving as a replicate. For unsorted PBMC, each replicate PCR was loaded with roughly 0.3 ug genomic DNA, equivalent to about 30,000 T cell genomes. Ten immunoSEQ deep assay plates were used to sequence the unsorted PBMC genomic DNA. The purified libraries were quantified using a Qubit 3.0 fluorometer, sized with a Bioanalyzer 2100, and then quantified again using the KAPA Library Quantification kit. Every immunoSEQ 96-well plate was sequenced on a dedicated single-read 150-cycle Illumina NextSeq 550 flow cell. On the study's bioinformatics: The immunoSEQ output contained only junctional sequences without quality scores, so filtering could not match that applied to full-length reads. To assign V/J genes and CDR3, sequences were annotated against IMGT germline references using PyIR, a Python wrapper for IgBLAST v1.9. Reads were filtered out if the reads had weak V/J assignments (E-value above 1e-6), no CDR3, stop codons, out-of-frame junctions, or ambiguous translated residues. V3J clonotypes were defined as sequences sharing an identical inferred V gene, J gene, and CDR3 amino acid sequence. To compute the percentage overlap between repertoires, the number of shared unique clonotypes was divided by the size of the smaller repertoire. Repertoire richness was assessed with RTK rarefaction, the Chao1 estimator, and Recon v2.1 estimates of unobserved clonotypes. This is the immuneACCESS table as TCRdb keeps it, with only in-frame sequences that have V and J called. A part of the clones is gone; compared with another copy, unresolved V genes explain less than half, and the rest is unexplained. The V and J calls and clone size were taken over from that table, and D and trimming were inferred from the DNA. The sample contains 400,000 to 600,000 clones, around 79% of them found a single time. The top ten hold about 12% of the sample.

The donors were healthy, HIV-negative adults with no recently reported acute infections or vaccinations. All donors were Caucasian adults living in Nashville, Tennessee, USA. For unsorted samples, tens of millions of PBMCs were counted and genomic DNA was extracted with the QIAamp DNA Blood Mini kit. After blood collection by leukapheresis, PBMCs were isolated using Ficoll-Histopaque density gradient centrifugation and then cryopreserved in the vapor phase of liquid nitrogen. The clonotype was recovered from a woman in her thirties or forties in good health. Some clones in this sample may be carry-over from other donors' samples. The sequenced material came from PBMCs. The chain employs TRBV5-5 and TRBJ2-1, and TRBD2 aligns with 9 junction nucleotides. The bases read TGTGCCAGCAGCTTGGGACTAGCGGACTACAATGAGCAGTTCTTC. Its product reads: CASSLGLADYNEQFF.